This T cell receptor (beta chain) was documented in a study of regulatory T cells in long-lasting Graves disease. Study observations and caveats: A greater number of public clonotypes (about 3,000) was shared by persistent patients than by new patients (approximately 880). Study was limited to peripheral blood, excluding thyroid tissue. Favoring TRBV28, TRBJ1-2 and TRBJ2-5 was a feature seen in persistent disease.

Both iRepertoire HTBI primers and Arm-PCR of CDR3 regions were used to build the TCR beta libraries. One entry per CDR3 protein, called by TCRdb with MiXCR from the multiplex PCR reads. This table has under 300,000 distinct CDR3 sequences, 20% appearing once. This clonotype was detected ten times or more. Its antigen remains unknown. The V and J ends lost 6 bases and 5 bases respectively, with 13 bases between them. This CDR3 has 13 residues. Indicated time point: newly diagnosed GD, antithyroid drugs for less than 3 months. Preparation of the TCR library used RNA extracted from PBMCs. The TCR sequence derives from a female donor with Graves disease. This sample comprised peripheral blood mononuclear cells (PBMCs), obtained at new diagnosis, from a patient treated with antithyroid drugs. V is TRBV12-3 or TRBV12-4 and J is TRBJ2-5; D is perhaps TRBD2 (6 bases). CDR3 nucleotides: TGTGCCAGCAGGGAGGGCTCGCGGGAGACCCAGTACTTC. This encodes CASREGSRETQYF.